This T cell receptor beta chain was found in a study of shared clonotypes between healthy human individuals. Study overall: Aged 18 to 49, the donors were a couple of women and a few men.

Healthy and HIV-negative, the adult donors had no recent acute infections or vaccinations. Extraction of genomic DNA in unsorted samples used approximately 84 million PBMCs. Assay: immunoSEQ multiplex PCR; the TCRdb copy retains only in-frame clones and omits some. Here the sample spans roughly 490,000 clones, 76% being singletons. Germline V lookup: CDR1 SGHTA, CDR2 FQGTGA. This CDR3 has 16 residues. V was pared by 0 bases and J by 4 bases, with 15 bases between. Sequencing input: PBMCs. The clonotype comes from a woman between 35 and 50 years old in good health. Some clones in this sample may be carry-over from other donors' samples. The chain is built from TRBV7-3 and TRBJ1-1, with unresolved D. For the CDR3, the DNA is TGTGCCAGCAGCTTAACGTCACAGCTCGAGGGCACTGAAGCTTTCTTT. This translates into CASSLTSQLEGTEAFF.